This T cell receptor beta chain stems from a study of cytomegalovirus exposure and HLA in healthy donors. Overall study context: Later, an analysis reported that the 110 or so validation repertoires had used the same platform as the approximately 660 first-cohort repertoires.

CDR1 and CDR2 (germline): SGHRS, YFSETQ. This CDR3 has 16 amino acids. V lost 0 bases and J 0 bases, leaving 10 bases between the germline ends. Concerning this clone itself: The antigen is undetermined.

Study observations and caveats: The dataset shows that most TCR sequences were rare, while some public TCRs occurred in many donors. Some TCR beta chains (approximately 180 of them) were listed as cytomegalovirus-associated. A few chains tied to CMV proved CMV antigen-specific in vitro.

Clones were sequenced by immunoSEQ multiplex PCR, and TCRdb holds only the in-frame ones, with some missing. Here the sample spans 65,000 to 75,000 clones, 96% being singletons. This sequence was found in a woman in her late teens or twenties in good health and CMV-seropositive. The chain carries TRBV5-1 and TRBJ2-1, with D possibly TRBD2 on 5 matching bases. The material sequenced was PBMCs. CDR3 residues: CASSLEPGFSYNEQFF. CDR3 sequence (DNA): TGCGCCAGCAGCTTGGAACCGGGATTCTCCTACAATGAGCAGTTCTTC.